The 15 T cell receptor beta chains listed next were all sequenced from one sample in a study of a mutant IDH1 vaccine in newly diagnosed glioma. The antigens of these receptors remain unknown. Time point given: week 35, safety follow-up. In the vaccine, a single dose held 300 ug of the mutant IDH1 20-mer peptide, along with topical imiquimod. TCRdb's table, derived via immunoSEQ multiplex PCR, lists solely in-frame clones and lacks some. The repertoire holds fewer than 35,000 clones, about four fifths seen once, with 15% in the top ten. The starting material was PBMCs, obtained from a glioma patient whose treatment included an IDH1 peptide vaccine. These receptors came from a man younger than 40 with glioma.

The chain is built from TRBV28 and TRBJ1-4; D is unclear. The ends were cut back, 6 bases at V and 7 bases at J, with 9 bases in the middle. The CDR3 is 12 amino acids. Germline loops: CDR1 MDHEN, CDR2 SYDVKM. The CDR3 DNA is TGTGCCAGCAGCTTTTCAACTGAAAAACTGTTTTTT. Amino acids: CASSFSTEKLFF.

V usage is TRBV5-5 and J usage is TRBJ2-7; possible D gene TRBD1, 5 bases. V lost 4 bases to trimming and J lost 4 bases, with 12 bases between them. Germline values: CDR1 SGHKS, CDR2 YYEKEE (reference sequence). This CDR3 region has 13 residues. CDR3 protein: CASSPPDRYEQYF. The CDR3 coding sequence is TGTGCCAGCAGCCCCCCAGACAGATACGAGCAGTACTTC.

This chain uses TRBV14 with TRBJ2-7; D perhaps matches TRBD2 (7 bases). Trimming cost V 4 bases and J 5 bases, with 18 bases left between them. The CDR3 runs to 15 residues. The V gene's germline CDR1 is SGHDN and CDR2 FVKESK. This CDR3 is CASSPGMWGGDEQYF. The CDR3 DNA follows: TGTGCCAGCAGCCCCGGCATGTGGGGGGGCGACGAGCAGTACTTC.

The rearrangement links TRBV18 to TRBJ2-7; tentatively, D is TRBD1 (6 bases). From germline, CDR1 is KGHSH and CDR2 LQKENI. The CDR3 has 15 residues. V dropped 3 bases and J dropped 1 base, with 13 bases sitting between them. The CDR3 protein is CASSPGQTVSYEQYF. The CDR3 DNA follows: TGTGCCAGCTCACCGGGACAAACGGTTTCCTACGAGCAGTACTTC.

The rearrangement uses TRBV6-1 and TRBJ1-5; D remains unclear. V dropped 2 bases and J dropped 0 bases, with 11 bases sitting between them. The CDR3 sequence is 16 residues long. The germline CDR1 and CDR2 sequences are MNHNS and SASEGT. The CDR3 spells CASSEQRAASNQPQHF. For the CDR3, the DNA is TGTGCCAGCAGTGAACAACGGGCCGCTAGCAATCAGCCCCAGCATTTT.

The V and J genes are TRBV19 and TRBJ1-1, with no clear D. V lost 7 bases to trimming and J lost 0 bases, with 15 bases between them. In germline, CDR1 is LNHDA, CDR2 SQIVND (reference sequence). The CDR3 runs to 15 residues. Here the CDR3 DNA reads TGTGCCAGTACCCGTGTCGGGCCCCTGAACACTGAAGCTTTCTTT. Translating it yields CASTRVGPLNTEAFF.

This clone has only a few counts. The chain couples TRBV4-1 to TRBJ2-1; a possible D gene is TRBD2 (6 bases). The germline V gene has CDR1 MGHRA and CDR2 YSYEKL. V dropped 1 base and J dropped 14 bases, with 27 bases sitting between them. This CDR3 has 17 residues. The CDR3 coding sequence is TGCGCCAGCAGCCAAGGATGGGGGGAGAAGGGATTTGACGAAGAGTTCTTC. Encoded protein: CASSQGWGEKGFDEEFF.

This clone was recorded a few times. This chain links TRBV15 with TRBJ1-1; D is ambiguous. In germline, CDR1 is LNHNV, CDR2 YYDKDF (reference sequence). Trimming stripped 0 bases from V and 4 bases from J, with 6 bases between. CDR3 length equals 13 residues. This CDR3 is CATSRDTITEAFF. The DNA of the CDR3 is TGTGCCACCAGCAGAGATACTATCACTGAAGCTTTCTTT. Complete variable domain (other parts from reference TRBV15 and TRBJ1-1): DAMVIQNPRYQVTQFGKPVTLSCSQTLNHNVMYWYQQKSSQAPKLLFHYYDKDFNNEADTPDNFQSRRPNTSFCFLDIRSPGLGDTAMYLCATSRDTITEAFFGQGTRLTVV.

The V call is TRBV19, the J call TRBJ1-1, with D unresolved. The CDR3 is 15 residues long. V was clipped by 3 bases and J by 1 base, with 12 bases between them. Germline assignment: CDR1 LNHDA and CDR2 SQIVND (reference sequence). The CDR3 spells CASSMGKRANTEAFF. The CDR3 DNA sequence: TGTGCCAGTAGTATGGGCAAACGGGCGAACACTGAAGCTTTCTTT.

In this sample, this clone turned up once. In DNA, the CDR3 is TGTGCCAGCAGCTTAAGACGACAGGGGGGGGAGACCCAGTACTTC. This encodes CASSLRRQGGETQYF. The chain combines TRBV7-2 with TRBJ2-5, with 9 bases aligning to TRBD1. Germline CDR1 is SGHTA and CDR2 is FQGNSA. The CDR3 is 15 residues long. V shed 2 bases, J shed 5 bases, and the junction held 6 bases outside the gene matches.

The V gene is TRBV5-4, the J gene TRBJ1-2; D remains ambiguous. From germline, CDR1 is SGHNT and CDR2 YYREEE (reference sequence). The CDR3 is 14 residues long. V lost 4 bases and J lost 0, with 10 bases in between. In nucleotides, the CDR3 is TGTGCCAGCAGCCCCCCGGCTTCTAACTATGGCTACACCTTC. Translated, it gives CASSPPASNYGYTF.

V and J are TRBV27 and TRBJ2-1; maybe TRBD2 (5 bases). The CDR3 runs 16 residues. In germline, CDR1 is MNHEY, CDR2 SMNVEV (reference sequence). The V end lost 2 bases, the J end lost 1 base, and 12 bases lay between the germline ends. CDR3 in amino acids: CASSLIPSGSYNEQFF. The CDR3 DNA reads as TGTGCCAGCAGTTTAATCCCCTCGGGGTCCTACAATGAGCAGTTCTTC.

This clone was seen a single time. The CDR3 DNA follows: TGCAGCGTTGAAGACAGGGGGACCAACGAGCAGTACTTC. Its translation: CSVEDRGTNEQYF. This chain connects TRBV29-1 to TRBJ2-7, with 7 nucleotides matching TRBD1. Trimming took 0 bases from V and 5 from J; bases not matched to a gene: 4. Germline V gene data show CDR1 as SQVTM and CDR2 as ANQGSEA. This CDR3 comprises 13 residues.

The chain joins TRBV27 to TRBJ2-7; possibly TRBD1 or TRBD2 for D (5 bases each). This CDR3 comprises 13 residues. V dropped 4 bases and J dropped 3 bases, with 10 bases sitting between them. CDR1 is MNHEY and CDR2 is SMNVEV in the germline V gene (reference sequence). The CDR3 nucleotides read TGTGCCAGCAGTTCCCGGGGCCTCTACGAGCAGTACTTC. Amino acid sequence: CASSSRGLYEQYF.

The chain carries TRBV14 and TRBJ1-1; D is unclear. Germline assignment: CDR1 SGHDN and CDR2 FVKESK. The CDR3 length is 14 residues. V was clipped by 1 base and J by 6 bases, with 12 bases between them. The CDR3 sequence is CASSQVGRQAEAFF. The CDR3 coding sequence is TGTGCCAGCAGCCAAGTGGGGAGGCAGGCTGAAGCTTTCTTT.